This is a list of T cell receptor beta chains from one sample in a study of blood T cell repertoires in COVID-19. TCRdb's copy holds only in-frame clones and misses some; the assay was immunoSEQ multiplex PCR. The data hold around 160,000 clones, with 80% to 90% observed a single time. Sequencing input: peripheral blood. Receptors originate from a woman aged 55 to 70 with COVID-19, enrolled during active disease. Each CDR3 is given with its conserved first and last residue. The D gene is left open where the match is weak. Size is omitted from some rows. Given values are once, few, many or a class for expanded clones.

v_call,clone_size,j_call,d_call,cdr3_aa,cdr3_nt
TRBV6-5,few,TRBJ1-4,NA,CASSSIQGLNEKLFF,TGTGCCAGCAGTTCCATACAGGGTCTTAATGAAAAACTGTTTTTT
TRBV18,NA,TRBJ1-6,NA,CASSPGQNNSPLHF,TGTGCCAGCTCACCAGGTCAGAATAATTCACCCCTCCACTTT
TRBV19,once,TRBJ1-6,NA,CASSLLTDNSPLHF,TGTGCCAGTAGCCTTTTGACAGATAATTCACCCCTCCACTTT
TRBV7-2,NA,TRBJ2-3,TRBD2,CASSWTSDSTDTQYF,TGTGCCAGCAGCTGGACTAGCGATAGCACAGATACGCAGTATTTT
TRBV9,NA,TRBJ1-3,TRBD1,CASSVGGTVYGNTIYF,TGTGCCAGCAGCGTAGGAGGGACAGTCTATGGAAACACCATATATTTT
TRBV5-1,NA,TRBJ2-7,TRBD1,CASSYTTDRGAYEQYF,TGCGCCAGCAGCTACACCACGGACAGGGGGGCCTACGAGCAGTACTTC
TRBV2,NA,TRBJ2-2,TRBD1,CASSSGQGADGELFF,TGTGCCAGCAGTTCCGGACAGGGGGCGGACGGGGAGCTGTTTTTT
TRBV18,NA,TRBJ2-1,TRBD1,CASSPNWDRRSNEQFF,TGTGCCAGCTCACCAAACTGGGACAGGAGATCCAATGAGCAGTTCTTC
TRBV18,NA,TRBJ2-3,NA,CASSPPAVTDTQYF,TGTGCCAGCTCACCACCGGCAGTCACAGATACGCAGTATTTT
TRBV18,once,TRBJ1-6,NA,CASSPGQYNSPLHF,TGTGCCAGCTCACCCGGACAGTATAATTCACCCCTCCACTTT
TRBV30,NA,TRBJ1-5,NA,CAWSLGQFNQPQHF,TGTGCCTGGAGTCTTGGACAGTTCAATCAGCCCCAGCATTTT
TRBV6-1,NA,TRBJ1-2,NA,CASSRDINYGYTF,TGTGCCAGCAGTCGGGACATTAACTATGGCTACACCTTC
TRBV19,NA,TRBJ2-5,NA,CASTQVVQQETQYF,TGTGCCAGTACCCAGGTCGTACAGCAAGAGACCCAGTACTTC
TRBV5-6,few,TRBJ2-7,NA,CASSRPGEQYF,TGTGCCAGCAGTCGGCCGGGCGAGCAGTACTTC
TRBV9,NA,TRBJ2-3,NA,CASSIQGLGSDTQYF,TGTGCCAGCAGTATTCAGGGGCTTGGGTCAGATACGCAGTATTTT
TRBV7-6,NA,TRBJ1-1,TRBD1,CASSPGQGSRTEAFF,TGTGCCAGCAGCCCCGGACAGGGGTCGAGGACTGAAGCTTTCTTT
TRBV18,NA,TRBJ1-3,NA,CASSPTTGQGSGNTIYF,TGTGCCAGCTCACCAACCACCGGGCAGGGCTCTGGAAACACCATATATTTT
TRBV13,NA,TRBJ1-3,NA,CASSVYEASGNTIYF,TGTGCCAGCAGCGTATACGAGGCCTCTGGAAACACCATATATTTT
TRBV29-1,NA,TRBJ2-7,NA,CSVEGGTPYEQYF,TGCAGCGTTGAGGGGGGGACACCCTACGAGCAGTACTTC
TRBV25-1,NA,TRBJ1-4,NA,CASSDYGLLGVEKLFF,TGTGCCAGCAGTGATTACGGACTTCTCGGCGTTGAAAAACTGTTTTTT
TRBV4-1,few,TRBJ1-1,TRBD1,CASSRDRDTEAFF,TGCGCCAGCAGCCGGGACAGGGACACTGAAGCTTTCTTT
TRBV5-5,NA,TRBJ2-1,NA,CASSLWSSYNEQFF,TGTGCCAGCAGCTTGTGGAGCTCCTACAATGAGCAGTTCTTC
TRBV13,NA,TRBJ1-3,NA,CASSPSTDLSGNTIYF,TGTGCCAGCAGCCCCTCGACTGACCTCTCTGGAAACACCATATATTTT
TRBV7-6,NA,TRBJ2-7,NA,CASSPGQTYEQYF,TGTGCCAGCAGCCCAGGACAGACCTACGAGCAGTACTTC
TRBV6-6,NA,TRBJ1-5,NA,CASSPLGGVYSNQPQHF,TGTGCCAGCAGTCCCCTCGGAGGTGTGTATAGCAATCAGCCCCAGCATTTT
TRBV6-1,NA,TRBJ1-3,NA,CASSEDAGNTIYF,TGTGCCAGCAGTGAAGATGCGGGAAACACCATATATTTT
TRBV5-1,NA,TRBJ1-6,TRBD1,CASRQGADSPLHF,TGCGCCAGCAGGCAGGGGGCGGACTCACCCCTCCACTTT
TRBV6-5,NA,TRBJ2-7,TRBD1,CASKRMGQGIYEQYF,TGTGCCAGCAAGAGGATGGGACAGGGGATATACGAGCAGTACTTC
TRBV19,NA,TRBJ1-1,NA,CASMAGLTEAFF,TGTGCCAGTATGGCAGGGCTTACTGAAGCTTTCTTT
TRBV5-4,few,TRBJ1-6,NA,CASSFFRGFPYNSPLHF,TGTGCCAGCAGCTTTTTCAGGGGATTCCCCTATAATTCACCCCTCCACTTT
TRBV11-2,NA,TRBJ2-4,TRBD2,CASSLLLAWGNIQYF,TGTGCCAGCAGCCTATTACTAGCGTGGGGAAACATTCAGTACTTC
TRBV6-5,NA,TRBJ1-2,NA,CASSLGTENYGYTF,TGTGCCAGCAGCCTAGGAACCGAGAACTATGGCTACACCTTC
TRBV5-1,NA,TRBJ1-5,NA,CASSLGFRRQPQHF,TGCGCCAGCAGCTTGGGGTTCCGCAGGCAGCCCCAGCATTTT
TRBV30,NA,TRBJ1-2,NA,CAWSVPHHENGYTF,TGTGCCTGGAGTGTACCACACCACGAAAATGGCTACACCTTC
TRBV19,NA,TRBJ2-7,TRBD2,CASSTWTSGYEQYF,TGTGCCAGTAGTACCTGGACTAGCGGCTACGAGCAGTACTTC
TRBV5-1,NA,TRBJ1-1,NA,CASSSQASWNEAFF,TGCGCCAGCAGCTCGCAGGCAAGTTGGAATGAAGCTTTCTTT
TRBV28,NA,TRBJ2-1,TRBD1,CASSLGDRAGEQFF,TGTGCCAGCAGTTTAGGGGACAGGGCTGGTGAGCAGTTCTTC
TRBV7-6,NA,TRBJ1-6,TRBD1,CASSFSGGPSSPLHF,TGTGCCAGCAGCTTTTCAGGGGGCCCTAGCTCACCCCTCCACTTT
TRBV6-5,NA,TRBJ1-6,NA,CASSLDSHFGNSPLHF,TGTGCCAGCAGTTTGGACAGCCACTTCGGGAATTCACCCCTCCACTTT
TRBV29-1,NA,TRBJ2-3,TRBD2,CSVVLAGRISTDTQYF,TGCAGCGTTGTACTAGCGGGGCGGATAAGCACAGATACGCAGTATTTT
TRBV3-1/TRBV3-2,NA,TRBJ2-1,TRBD1,CASAIRDRHNEQFF,TGTGCCAGCGCAATCCGGGACAGGCACAATGAGCAGTTCTTC
TRBV18,NA,TRBJ1-2,TRBD1,CASSPARDRVNGYTF,TGTGCCAGCTCACCGGCCCGGGACAGGGTTAATGGCTACACCTTC
TRBV2,NA,TRBJ2-7,NA,CAIHPDSPPYEQYF,TGTGCCATCCACCCCGACAGTCCTCCCTACGAGCAGTACTTC
TRBV6-5,NA,TRBJ1-1,NA,CASSYWDLTSEAFF,TGTGCCAGCAGTTACTGGGACTTGACGTCTGAAGCTTTCTTT
TRBV6-5,NA,TRBJ1-5,TRBD1,CASSLGQGNGNQPQHF,TGTGCCAGCAGTTTGGGACAGGGAAATGGCAATCAGCCCCAGCATTTT
TRBV15,NA,TRBJ1-1,NA,CATSGQLNTEAFF,TGTGCCACTAGCGGACAGCTGAACACTGAAGCTTTCTTT
TRBV30,once,TRBJ1-1,TRBD1,CAWSRDRYTEAFF,TGTGCCTGGAGCCGGGACAGATACACTGAAGCTTTCTTT
TRBV6-5,NA,TRBJ1-1,NA,CASRHKKQGATEAFF,TGTGCCAGCAGACATAAGAAACAGGGAGCCACTGAAGCTTTCTTT
TRBV10-3,NA,TRBJ1-6,NA,CASGAGDSPLHF,TGTGCCAGCGGAGCAGGGGATTCACCCCTCCACTTT
TRBV5-1,NA,TRBJ1-2,NA,CASSLGGDSLIGYTF,TGCGCCAGCAGCTTGGGTGGTGACAGCCTTATTGGCTACACCTTC
TRBV7-9,NA,TRBJ2-7,NA,CASSRSGTYEQYF,TGTGCCAGCAGCAGATCAGGAACCTACGAGCAGTACTTC
TRBV4-1,NA,TRBJ1-1,NA,CASSQVRVIHTEAFF,TGCGCCAGCAGCCAAGTTCGGGTGATTCACACTGAAGCTTTCTTT
TRBV9,NA,TRBJ2-1,TRBD1,CASSPWTGYNEQFF,TGTGCCAGCAGCCCGTGGACAGGGTACAATGAGCAGTTCTTC
TRBV27,NA,TRBJ2-7,NA,CASSFLGGHYEQYF,TGTGCCAGCAGTTTCCTCGGGGGGCACTACGAGCAGTACTTC